The TCR beta chain described here comes from a study of blood T cell repertoires in COVID-19. On the study more broadly: COVID-19 samples, acute and convalescent, were from the United States, Italy and Spain. PBMCs, B-cell-depleted T cells, or T cells provided the cDNA or gDNA that made up the material.

Followed over time, Seattle patients had been enrolled while infection was active. CDR3 length: 16 amino acids. CDR1 and CDR2 from the germline V gene are MNHEY and SMNVEV (reference sequence). Trimming removed 8 bases from V and 1 base from J, with 21 bases in between. Authors' methods: Quantification of nucleated cells was approximated via reference gene primer amplification. Assay used: immunoSEQ multiplex PCR; TCRdb lists only in-frame clones, some missing. V, J and clone size were drawn from that table, and D and trimming were deduced from the DNA. The table has 250,000 to 400,000 clones, about nine tenths seen once.

Sequenced sample: peripheral blood. The chain couples TRBV27 to TRBJ2-7, with D possibly matching TRBD1 (6 bases). The clonotype was recovered from a woman aged 25 to 39 with COVID-19, enrolled during active disease. CDR3 region: CASEGRGQGLSYEQYF. DNA of the CDR3: TGTGCCAGCGAGGGCAGGGGCCAAGGCCTATCCTACGAGCAGTACTTC.